The rows below give T cell receptor beta chains drawn from one sample of a study of read filtering for tumor transcriptome and immune sequencing. TCRdb re-derived calls from the reads in MiXCR, one entry per CDR3 protein. The sample records tens of thousands of distinct CDR3 sequences, roughly an eighth being singletons. Sequences were obtained from a population of CD138-negative cells sorted from bone marrow. Receptors originate from a donor aged 40 or older with multiple myeloma. Both conserved end residues are part of each CDR3. The D gene is left open where the match is weak. Clone sizes are given selectively: once, few, many, or a class where the clone is expanded.

j_call clone_size d_call v_call cdr3_nt cdr3_aa
TRBJ2-7 medium-sized TRBD1 TRBV6-5 TGTGCCAGCAGTCAGACAGGGGGCAGGTACGAGCAGTACTTC CASSQTGGRYEQYF
TRBJ1-1 many - TRBV29-1 TGCAGCGTTGAAGATCCGGGTGAAGCTTTCTTT CSVEDPGEAFF
TRBJ2-7 many - TRBV3-1 TGTGCCAGCAGCCAAGACAGGGTTGTGGGCGAGCAGTACTTC CASSQDRVVGEQYF
TRBJ2-1 - - TRBV11-2 TGTGCCAGCAGCAGTTGGCGACGTCATGAGCAGTTCTTC CASSSWRRHEQFF
TRBJ1-1 many - TRBV28 TGTGCCAGCAGTTTATTGGTCACTGAAGCTTTCTTT CASSLLVTEAFF
TRBJ2-5 many - TRBV2 TGTGCCAGCAGAAGGGACTTACTACAAGAGACCCAGTACTTC CASRRDLLQETQYF
TRBJ2-2 many - TRBV12-5 TGTGCTAGTGGCCAATCAGGGCCTTGGAACACCGGGGAGCTGTTTTTT CASGQSGPWNTGELFF
TRBJ2-5 many TRBD1 TRBV7-9 TGTGCCAGCAGCTTAAGGACAGGGGAACGAGAGACCCAGTACTTC CASSLRTGERETQYF
TRBJ2-2 many - TRBV5-1 TGCGCCAGCAGCTTCCAAACCGGGGAGCTGTTTTTT CASSFQTGELFF
TRBJ2-3 - - TRBV11-2 TGTGCCAGCAGCCTCCAGGGGGGCACCAGCACAGATACGCAGTATTTT CASSLQGGTSTDTQYF
TRBJ2-3 many TRBD2 TRBV4-1 TGCGCCAGCAGCCAAGGGGATTATACTAGCGGGAGGATGACAGATACGCAGTATTTT CASSQGDYTSGRMTDTQYF
TRBJ2-1 many TRBD2 TRBV2 TGTGCCAGCAGGGGCCTAGCGGGGGCTTACAATGAGCAGTTCTTC CASRGLAGAYNEQFF
TRBJ2-5 many - TRBV9 TGTGCCAGCAGCGCCTTTAACACAGGGTCCCCAACAGAGACCCAGTACTTC CASSAFNTGSPTETQYF
TRBJ2-2 few - TRBV6-6 TGTGCCGCTTCGGGGTCAAACACCGGGGAGCTGTTTTTT CAASGSNTGELFF
TRBJ2-1 - - TRBV12-2 TGTGCACCCAGGGGGAATGGGAGCCGGTCCTACAATGAGCAGTTCTTC CAPRGNGSRSYNEQFF
TRBJ2-3 many TRBD2 TRBV28 TGTGCCATTAGCCGTTGGACTAGCGGGAACAAGGGGAACCCAGATACGCAGTATTTT CAISRWTSGNKGNPDTQYF
TRBJ1-4 few TRBD1 TRBV12-3/TRBV12-4 TGTGCCAGCAGTTTTCGGGGGACAGGGTCTCGTGAAAAACTGTTTTTT CASSFRGTGSREKLFF
TRBJ2-7 many - TRBV20-1 TGCAGTGCTAGAGATCCTCAGGGGGGCTACGAGCAGTACTTC CSARDPQGGYEQYF
TRBJ1-2 medium-sized - TRBV7-3 TGTGCCAGCAGCTTAACTGCCAACTATGGCTACACCTTC CASSLTANYGYTF
TRBJ2-1 many TRBD2 TRBV6-1 TGTGCCAGCAGGGGACTAGCGGGAGGGCCGGAAAATGAGCAGTTCTTC CASRGLAGGPENEQFF
TRBJ1-5 many - TRBV20-1 TGCAGTGCTAGAGGTTTCAGGTATAGCAATCAGCCCCAGCATTTT CSARGFRYSNQPQHF
TRBJ2-1 many - TRBV7-2 TGTGCCAGCAGCTTAGACTATGAGCAGTTCTTC CASSLDYEQFF
TRBJ2-5 many - TRBV29-1 TGCAGCGGTGCGAACAGGTTCCAAGAGACCCAGTACTTC CSGANRFQETQYF
TRBJ2-6 many - TRBV12-3/TRBV12-4 TGTGCCAGCAGGGCGAATGGGGCCAACGTCCTGACTTTC CASRANGANVLTF
TRBJ2-1 many TRBD2 TRBV20-1 TGCAGTGCTAGAGATTCTTCGAGCGGGAGCGAGGAGCAGTTCTTC CSARDSSSGSEEQFF
TRBJ1-1 many - TRBV7-2 TGTGCCAGCAGCAACTACAAAGGACCGTACACTGAAGCTTTCTTT CASSNYKGPYTEAFF
TRBJ1-1 - TRBD1 TRBV20-1 TGCAGTGCTAGCGAGACAGGGGCCGACACTGAAGCTTTCTTT CSASETGADTEAFF
TRBJ2-7 many TRBD1 TRBV7-8 TGTGCCAGCAGCTTAGTACAGGGGAGCTCCTACGAGCAGTACTTC CASSLVQGSSYEQYF
TRBJ2-1 many - TRBV5-1 TGCGCCAGCAGCTTGGCCCGGGGGACAGTAGGATTCAATGAGCAGTTCTTC CASSLARGTVGFNEQFF
TRBJ1-5 - - TRBV3-1 TGTGCCAGCAGCCAAGCGGAGCCAGGCAGACTAAAAGGTAATCAGCCCCAGCATTTT CASSQAEPGRLKGNQPQHF
TRBJ1-2 many TRBD1 TRBV6-1 TGTGCCAGCAGTCCAATCGACAGGGAGGGGAGCGGCTACACCTTC CASSPIDREGSGYTF
TRBJ2-1 many - TRBV7-6 TGTGCCAGCAGCCCTAAAATAGGGACGGCCTACAATGAGCAGTTCTTC CASSPKIGTAYNEQFF
TRBJ1-4 many TRBD1 TRBV28 TGTGCCAGCAGAGACCAGGGGGTTGGTGAAAAACTGTTTTTT CASRDQGVGEKLFF
TRBJ2-3 many - TRBV6-5 TGTGCCAGCAGTTACGGGTTAGCGACAGATACGCAGTATTTT CASSYGLATDTQYF
TRBJ2-7 many TRBD1 TRBV25-1 TGTGCCAGCAGCTCAAGACAGGGTCCCTACGAGCAGTACTTC CASSSRQGPYEQYF
TRBJ2-5 many - TRBV27 TGTGCCAGCCGTAGCGACATGGACCAAGAGACCCAGTACTTC CASRSDMDQETQYF
TRBJ1-5 many - TRBV25-1 TGTGCCAGCAGCGCACGAGGGAATCAGCCCCAGCATTTT CASSARGNQPQHF
TRBJ2-3 many - TRBV28 TGTGCCAGCAGTTACCAGCGGCTTGATACGCAGTATTTT CASSYQRLDTQYF
TRBJ2-1 - - TRBV9 - CASSVAPGAGYNEQIF
TRBJ1-1 many - TRBV6-6 TGTGCCAGCCTCACCAAAGGCACTGAAGCTTTCTTT CASLTKGTEAFF
TRBJ1-5 many - TRBV5-1 TGCGCCAGCAGCAGAAACTCGGATAGCAATCAGCCCCAGCATTTT CASSRNSDSNQPQHF
TRBJ1-1 many - TRBV20-1 TGCAGTGCTACCGGACATCTAGGGAACACTGAAGCTTTCTTT CSATGHLGNTEAFF
TRBJ2-7 many - TRBV2 TGTGCCAGCAGTGAGGGGCTAGCAGCAGACGAGCAGTACTTC CASSEGLAADEQYF
TRBJ2-2 many TRBD2 TRBV27 TGTGCCAGCAGGAGGGTATTAGCGGGAGAGCTGTTTTTT CASRRVLAGELFF
TRBJ2-7 many - TRBV28 TGTGCCAGCACCCCTTTCTCGGGGAGAGTCCTTTACGAGCAGTACTTC CASTPFSGRVLYEQYF
TRBJ1-2 many - TRBV5-1 TGCGCCAGCAGCCCGTTGGGCAACTATGGCAACACCTTC CASSPLGNYGNTF
TRBJ1-2 many TRBD1 TRBV5-1 TGCGCCAGCAGCCCGAGGACAGGGAGCTATGGCTACACCTTC CASSPRTGSYGYTF
TRBJ1-5 - - TRBV10-3 TGTGCCCCCGCAGGGGACGCCGGCAATCAGCCCCAGCATTTT CAPAGDAGNQPQHF
TRBJ2-7 many TRBD1 TRBV29-1 TGCAGCGTCCGACAGGGGGCGGGGGAGCAGTACTTC CSVRQGAGEQYF
TRBJ2-7 - - TRBV28 TGTGCCAGCGAGTCAGGGATCGAGCAGTACTTC CASESGIEQYF
TRBJ2-5 many - TRBV5-1 TGCGCCAGCAGCGGGGGATTGAGGAGCCAAGAGACCCAGTACTTC CASSGGLRSQETQYF
TRBJ2-6 many - TRBV19 TGTGCCAGTAGTAAACGCTTCACAGGGTCCGGGGCCAACGTCCTGACTTTC CASSKRFTGSGANVLTF
TRBJ1-1 medium-sized TRBD1 TRBV7-9 TGTGCCAGCAGCTTAGCGGGACAGTCGAACACTGAAGCTTTCTTT CASSLAGQSNTEAFF
TRBJ2-7 many TRBD1 TRBV29-1 TGCAGCGTCGAGACCGGGACAGGGGCCTACGAGCAGTACTTC CSVETGTGAYEQYF